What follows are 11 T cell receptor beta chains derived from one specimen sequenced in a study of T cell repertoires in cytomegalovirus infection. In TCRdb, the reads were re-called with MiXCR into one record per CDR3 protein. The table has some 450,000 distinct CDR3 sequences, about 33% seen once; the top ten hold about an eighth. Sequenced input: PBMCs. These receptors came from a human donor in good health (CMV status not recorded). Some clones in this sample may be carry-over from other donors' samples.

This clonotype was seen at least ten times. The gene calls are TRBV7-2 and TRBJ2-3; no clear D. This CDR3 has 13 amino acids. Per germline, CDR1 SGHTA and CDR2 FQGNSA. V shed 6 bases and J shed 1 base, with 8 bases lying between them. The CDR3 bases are TGTGCCAGCAGATCACAGCGCACAGATACGCAGTATTTT. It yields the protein CASRSQRTDTQYF.

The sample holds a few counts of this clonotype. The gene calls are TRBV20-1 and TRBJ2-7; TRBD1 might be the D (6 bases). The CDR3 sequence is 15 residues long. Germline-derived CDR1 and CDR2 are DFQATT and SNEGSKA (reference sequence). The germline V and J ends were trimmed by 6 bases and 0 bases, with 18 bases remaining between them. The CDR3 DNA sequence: TGCAGTGCCACCGCCGGGACAACTCTCTCCTACGAGCAGTACTTC. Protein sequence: CSATAGTTLSYEQYF.

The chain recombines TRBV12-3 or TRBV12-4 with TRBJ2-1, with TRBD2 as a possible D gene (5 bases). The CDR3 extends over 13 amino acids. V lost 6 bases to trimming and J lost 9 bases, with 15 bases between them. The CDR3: CASSPTRHGEQFF. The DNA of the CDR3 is TGTGCCAGCAGCCCCACTAGGCATGGTGAGCAGTTCTTC.

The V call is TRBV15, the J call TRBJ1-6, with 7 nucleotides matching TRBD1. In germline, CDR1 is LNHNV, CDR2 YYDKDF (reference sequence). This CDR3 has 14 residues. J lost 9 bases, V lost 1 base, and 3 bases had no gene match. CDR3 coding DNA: TGTGCCACCAGCAGAGGCAGGGGGGCTTCACCCCTCCACTTT. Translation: CATSRGRGASPLHF. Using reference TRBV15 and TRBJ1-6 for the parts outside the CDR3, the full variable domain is DAMVIQNPRYQVTQFGKPVTLSCSQTLNHNVMYWYQQKSSQAPKLLFHYYDKDFNNEADTPDNFQSRRPNTSFCFLDIRSPGLGDTAMYLCATSRGRGASPLHFGNGTRLTVT.

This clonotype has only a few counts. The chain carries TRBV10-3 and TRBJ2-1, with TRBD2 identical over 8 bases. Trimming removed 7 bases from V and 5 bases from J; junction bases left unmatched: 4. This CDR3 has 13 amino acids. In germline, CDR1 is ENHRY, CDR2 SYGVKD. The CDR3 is CAIKSGGHNEQFF. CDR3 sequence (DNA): TGTGCCATCAAGTCGGGGGGGCACAATGAGCAGTTCTTC.

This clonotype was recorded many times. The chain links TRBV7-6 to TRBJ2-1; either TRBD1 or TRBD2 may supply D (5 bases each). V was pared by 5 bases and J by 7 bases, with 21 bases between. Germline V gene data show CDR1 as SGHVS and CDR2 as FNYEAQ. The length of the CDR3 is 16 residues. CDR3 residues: CASSPMGEGRVNEQFF. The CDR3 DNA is TGTGCCAGCAGCCCTATGGGTGAGGGACGCGTTAATGAGCAGTTCTTC.

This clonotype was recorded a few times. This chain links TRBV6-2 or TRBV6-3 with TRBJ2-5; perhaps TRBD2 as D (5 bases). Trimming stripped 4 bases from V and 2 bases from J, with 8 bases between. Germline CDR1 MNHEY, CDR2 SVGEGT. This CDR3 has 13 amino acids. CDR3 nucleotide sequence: TGTGCCAGCAGTTCCCCGGGACAAGAGACCCAGTACTTC. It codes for CASSSPGQETQYF.

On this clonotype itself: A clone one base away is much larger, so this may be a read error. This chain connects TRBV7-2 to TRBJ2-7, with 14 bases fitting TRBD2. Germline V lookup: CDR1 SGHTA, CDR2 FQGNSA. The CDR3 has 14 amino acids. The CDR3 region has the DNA TGTGCCAGCACCGGGACTAGCGGGGGTTACGATCAGTACTTC. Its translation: CASTGTSGGYDQYF.

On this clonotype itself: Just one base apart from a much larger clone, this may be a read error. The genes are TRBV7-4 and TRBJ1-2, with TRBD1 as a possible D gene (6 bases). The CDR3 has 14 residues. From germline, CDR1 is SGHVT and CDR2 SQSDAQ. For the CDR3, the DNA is TGTGGCAGCGGCGGACAGCCGCAACCTTATGGCTACACCTTC. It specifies CGSGGQPQPYGYTF.

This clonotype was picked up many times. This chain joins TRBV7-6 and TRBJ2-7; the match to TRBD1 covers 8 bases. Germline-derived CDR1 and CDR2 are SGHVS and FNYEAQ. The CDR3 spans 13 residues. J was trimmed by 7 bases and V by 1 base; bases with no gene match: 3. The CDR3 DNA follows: TGTGCCAGCAGCTTAGGCCAGGGGGCGGAGCAGTACTTC. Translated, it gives CASSLGQGAEQYF. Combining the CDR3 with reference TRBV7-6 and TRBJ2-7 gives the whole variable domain GAGVSQSPRYKVTKRGQDVALRCDPISGHVSLYWYRQALGQGPEFLTYFNYEAQQDKSGLPNDRFSAERPEGSISTLTIQRTEQRDSAMYRCASSLGQGAEQYFGPGTRLTVT.

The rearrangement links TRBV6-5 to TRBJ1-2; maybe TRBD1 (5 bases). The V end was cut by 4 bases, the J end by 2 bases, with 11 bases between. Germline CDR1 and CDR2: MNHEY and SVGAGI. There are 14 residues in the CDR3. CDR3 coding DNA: TGTGCCAGCAGTTCAACGACAGAGAACTATGGCTACACCTTC. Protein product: CASSSTTENYGYTF.